The rows below give T cell receptor beta chains drawn from one sample of a study of radiation and T cells in renal cell carcinoma. Clones were read by immunoSEQ multiplex PCR, and TCRdb kept only the in-frame ones, dropping some. The sample holds some 43,000 clones, about 84% seen once. The sequencing here drew on blood, taken from a patient whose treatment included radiotherapy and nephrectomy. Source of these receptors: a woman between 70 and 85 years old with renal cell carcinoma. CDR3s include the opening cysteine and the closing phenylalanine or tryptophan. Each record gives: clone size, D gene, J gene, V gene, CDR3 protein, CDR3 DNA. The D gene is left open where the match is weak. Clone size is shown for a subset of rows, as once, few, many or a class of expanded clone.

clone_size: -
d_call: -
j_call: TRBJ2-6
v_call: TRBV19
cdr3_aa: CASSIFEGMPLGPGANVLTF
cdr3_nt: TGTGCCAGTAGTATTTTCGAGGGGATGCCTCTGGGGCCTGGGGCCAACGTCCTGACTTTC

clone_size: -
d_call: -
j_call: TRBJ2-1
v_call: TRBV7-8
cdr3_aa: CASSSASNPGNEQFF
cdr3_nt: TGTGCCAGCAGCTCAGCGAGTAATCCGGGCAATGAGCAGTTCTTC

clone_size: -
d_call: -
j_call: TRBJ1-4
v_call: TRBV5-4
cdr3_aa: CASSPGGGGTTNEKLFF
cdr3_nt: TGTGCCAGCAGCCCAGGCGGGGGTGGCACAACTAATGAAAAACTGTTTTTT

clone_size: -
d_call: -
j_call: TRBJ1-1
v_call: TRBV7-9
cdr3_aa: CASSLDNVNTEAFF
cdr3_nt: TGTGCCAGCAGCTTGGATAATGTGAACACTGAAGCTTTCTTT

clone_size: -
d_call: -
j_call: TRBJ2-2
v_call: TRBV7-6
cdr3_aa: CASSPAVSTGELFF
cdr3_nt: TGTGCCAGCAGCCCAGCTGTAAGCACCGGGGAGCTGTTTTTT

clone_size: -
d_call: TRBD2
j_call: TRBJ2-1
v_call: TRBV25-1
cdr3_aa: CASSDFQRETDEQFF
cdr3_nt: TGTGCCAGCAGTGATTTTCAGCGGGAGACCGATGAGCAGTTCTTC

clone_size: -
d_call: TRBD2
j_call: TRBJ2-7
v_call: TRBV30
cdr3_aa: CAWTAPGLAGVYEQYF
cdr3_nt: TGTGCCTGGACCGCCCCGGGACTAGCGGGAGTATACGAGCAGTACTTC

clone_size: -
d_call: -
j_call: TRBJ2-3
v_call: TRBV19
cdr3_aa: CASMPSMTDTQYF
cdr3_nt: TGTGCCAGTATGCCTAGCATGACAGATACGCAGTATTTT

clone_size: -
d_call: -
j_call: TRBJ2-7
v_call: TRBV14
cdr3_aa: CASSPGGDPIYEQYF
cdr3_nt: TGTGCCAGCAGCCCGGGTGGGGACCCTATCTACGAGCAGTACTTC

clone_size: -
d_call: -
j_call: TRBJ1-5
v_call: TRBV10-3
cdr3_aa: CAISLQAEGPQHF
cdr3_nt: TGTGCCATCAGTCTACAGGCCGAGGGGCCCCAGCATTTT

clone_size: -
d_call: -
j_call: TRBJ1-1
v_call: TRBV29-1
cdr3_aa: CSAQGRHTEAFF
cdr3_nt: TGCAGCGCCCAGGGGCGGCACACTGAAGCTTTCTTT

clone_size: -
d_call: TRBD2
j_call: TRBJ2-3
v_call: TRBV7-9
cdr3_aa: CASRSGTSGTPDTQYF
cdr3_nt: TGTGCCAGCAGGTCCGGGACTAGCGGGACCCCAGATACGCAGTATTTT

clone_size: once
d_call: -
j_call: TRBJ2-1
v_call: TRBV4-3
cdr3_aa: CASSRSFALVGNEQFF
cdr3_nt: TGCGCCAGCAGCCGGTCTTTCGCACTAGTTGGGAATGAGCAGTTCTTC

clone_size: -
d_call: -
j_call: TRBJ1-1
v_call: TRBV7-8
cdr3_aa: CASSFAADTEAFF
cdr3_nt: TGTGCCAGCAGCTTTGCGGCAGACACTGAAGCTTTCTTT

clone_size: many
d_call: TRBD2
j_call: TRBJ2-3
v_call: TRBV4-2
cdr3_aa: CASTKGGGADTQYF
cdr3_nt: TGTGCCAGCACAAAGGGCGGGGGGGCAGATACGCAGTATTTT

clone_size: -
d_call: -
j_call: TRBJ2-7
v_call: TRBV7-2
cdr3_aa: CASSYTGYDEQYF
cdr3_nt: TGTGCCAGCAGCTACACGGGTTACGACGAGCAGTACTTC

clone_size: -
d_call: -
j_call: TRBJ1-2
v_call: TRBV29-1
cdr3_aa: CSAQDGNYGYTF
cdr3_nt: TGCAGCGCCCAGGACGGCAACTATGGCTACACCTTC

clone_size: -
d_call: -
j_call: TRBJ2-7
v_call: TRBV6-5
cdr3_aa: CAGEPAGTYEQYF
cdr3_nt: TGTGCCGGCGAGCCAGCAGGGACCTACGAGCAGTACTTC

clone_size: -
d_call: -
j_call: TRBJ2-1
v_call: TRBV5-4
cdr3_aa: CASSQTSNNEQFF
cdr3_nt: TGTGCCAGCAGTCAAACTAGCAACAATGAGCAGTTCTTC

clone_size: -
d_call: -
j_call: TRBJ2-1
v_call: TRBV6-6
cdr3_aa: CASSYSRGGGYNEQFF
cdr3_nt: TGTGCCAGCAGTTACTCGAGAGGGGGGGGCTACAATGAGCAGTTCTTC

clone_size: -
d_call: -
j_call: TRBJ2-3
v_call: TRBV4-1
cdr3_aa: CASSQVRTDTQYF
cdr3_nt: TGCGCCAGCAGCCAAGTACGAACAGATACGCAGTATTTT

clone_size: -
d_call: -
j_call: TRBJ2-5
v_call: TRBV6-5
cdr3_aa: CASRDQGSQETQYF
cdr3_nt: TGTGCCAGCAGAGACCAGGGGAGCCAAGAGACCCAGTACTTC